This note documents a single T cell receptor beta chain sequence. Germline values: CDR1 SNHLY, CDR2 FYNNEI. With 10 bases clipped from V and 7 bases from J, the junction kept 7 bases outside the gene matches. The length of the CDR3 is 12 residues. The protocol was immunoSEQ multiplex PCR, while the TCRdb copy is restricted to in-frame clones and leaves out a portion. The repertoire holds 60,000 to 80,000 clones, with 89% as singletons. This sample stems from a study of technical replicates of blood from several donors. The sequenced sample was PBMCs. The rearrangement joins TRBV2 to TRBJ1-5, with 7 nucleotides matching TRBD1. This receptor was obtained from a human donor in good health. Some clones in this sample may be carry-over from other donors' samples. Here the CDR3 reads CATRQGGQPQHF. Written as DNA, the CDR3 is TGTGCCACCAGACAGGGCGGGCAGCCCCAGCATTTT.